This is a list of T cell receptor beta chains from one sample in a study of OX40 agonist ivuxolimab in advanced cancers. The data were produced by immunoSEQ multiplex PCR, yet TCRdb's version contains in-frame clones alone and is incomplete. The table records 55,000 to 70,000 clones, 85% of them present only once. Sample: CD4+ or CD8+ T cells sorted from blood, taken in a trial of the OX40 agonist ivuxolimab. All receptors come from an adult with an advanced solid tumor such as melanoma, head and neck, liver or kidney cancer. The CDR3 runs from the conserved cysteine through the conserved F or W. The order of the fields is D gene, clone size, J gene, V gene, CDR3 protein, CDR3 DNA. A D gene is named only where the DNA matches it firmly. Rows give clone size only sometimes, using once, few, many, or a class for an expanded clone.

D: NA
size: NA
J: TRBJ2-3
V: TRBV19
CDR3: CASSIWPLARASERDTQYF
DNA: TGTGCCAGTAGTATATGGCCCCTAGCCCGGGCCTCAGAAAGAGATACGCAGTATTTT

D: NA
size: NA
J: TRBJ1-5
V: TRBV7-9
CDR3: CASSQVVTGTNSNQPQHF
DNA: TGTGCCAGCAGCCAGGTGGTCACAGGGACGAATAGCAATCAGCCCCAGCATTTT

D: NA
size: NA
J: TRBJ2-7
V: TRBV28
CDR3: CASSLNLIGRSSYEQYF
DNA: TGTGCCAGCAGTTTAAACCTGATTGGGAGGAGCTCCTACGAGCAGTACTTC

D: NA
size: NA
J: TRBJ1-5
V: TRBV28
CDR3: CASSLRSWRVRKQPQHF
DNA: TGTGCCAGCAGTTTAAGAAGCTGGAGGGTAAGGAAACAGCCCCAGCATTTT

D: NA
size: NA
J: TRBJ2-7
V: TRBV19
CDR3: CASSSPEGDASYEQYF
DNA: TGTGCCAGTAGCTCGCCCGAGGGGGATGCCTCCTACGAGCAGTACTTC

D: NA
size: once
J: TRBJ2-3
V: TRBV5-1
CDR3: CASSLEVSFTDTQYF
DNA: TGCGCCAGCAGCTTGGAAGTCTCATTCACAGATACGCAGTATTTT

D: NA
size: NA
J: TRBJ1-5
V: TRBV28
CDR3: CASSRGDSNQPQHF
DNA: TGTGCCAGCAGTCGTGGGGATAGCAATCAGCCCCAGCATTTT

D: NA
size: NA
J: TRBJ2-1
V: TRBV4-2
CDR3: CASSHGAYNEQFF
DNA: TGTGCCAGCAGCCATGGGGCTTACAATGAGCAGTTCTTC

D: TRBD2
size: NA
J: TRBJ2-7
V: TRBV28
CDR3: CASSPRLAGAYEQYF
DNA: TGTGCCAGCAGCCCACGACTAGCGGGGGCCTACGAGCAGTACTTC

D: NA
size: NA
J: TRBJ2-1
V: TRBV25-1
CDR3: CASGPTHEQFF
DNA: TGTGCCAGCGGACCAACCCATGAGCAGTTCTTC

D: NA
size: NA
J: TRBJ2-2
V: TRBV6-1
CDR3: CASSWDPNTGELFF
DNA: TGTGCCAGCAGCTGGGACCCGAACACCGGGGAGCTGTTTTTT

D: NA
size: NA
J: TRBJ2-1
V: TRBV19
CDR3: CASSALSGSPPSYNEQFF
DNA: TGTGCCAGTAGCGCTCTTAGCGGATCCCCTCCGTCCTACAATGAGCAGTTCTTC

D: NA
size: once
J: TRBJ2-3
V: TRBV14
CDR3: CASSPAFGARHTQYF
DNA: TGTGCCAGCAGCCCAGCTTTTGGGGCCCGTCATACGCAGTATTTT

D: NA
size: NA
J: TRBJ1-1
V: TRBV5-1
CDR3: CASSLTDQNTEAFF
DNA: TGCGCCAGCAGCTTGACGGACCAGAACACTGAAGCTTTCTTT

D: NA
size: NA
J: TRBJ2-7
V: TRBV14
CDR3: CASSQGDEYEQYF
DNA: TGTGCCAGCAGCCAAGGGGATGAATACGAGCAGTACTTC

D: NA
size: NA
J: TRBJ2-3
V: TRBV6-5
CDR3: CATREGEGTDTQYF
DNA: TGTGCCACCCGCGAGGGCGAGGGCACAGATACGCAGTATTTT

D: TRBD1
size: NA
J: TRBJ1-5
V: TRBV28
CDR3: CASLHRGVNQPQHF
DNA: TGTGCCAGCCTCCACAGGGGAGTTAATCAGCCCCAGCATTTT

D: TRBD2
size: NA
J: TRBJ2-3
V: TRBV30
CDR3: CARTSGRAQDTQYF
DNA: TGTGCCCGGACTAGCGGGAGGGCCCAAGATACGCAGTATTTT

D: NA
size: NA
J: TRBJ1-1
V: TRBV28
CDR3: CASERGPQAEAFF
DNA: TGTGCCAGCGAGAGAGGCCCCCAAGCTGAAGCTTTCTTT

D: TRBD1
size: NA
J: TRBJ2-5
V: TRBV2
CDR3: CASSEMRDRVRKTQYF
DNA: TGTGCCAGCAGTGAAATGCGGGACAGGGTTCGGAAGACCCAGTACTTC

D: TRBD2
size: once
J: TRBJ2-2
V: TRBV30
CDR3: CALAGVGTGELFF
DNA: TGTGCCTTAGCGGGAGTGGGTACCGGGGAGCTGTTTTTT

D: NA
size: NA
J: TRBJ2-7
V: TRBV6-1
CDR3: CASSEGRVESKGIGF
DNA: TGTGCCAGCAGTGAAGGGAGGGTCGAGTCGAAAGGGATTGGCTTC

D: TRBD2
size: NA
J: TRBJ2-5
V: TRBV5-4
CDR3: CASSAGLSTGETQYF
DNA: TGTGCCAGCAGCGCGGGACTATCCACGGGAGAGACCCAGTACTTC

D: TRBD2
size: NA
J: TRBJ2-5
V: TRBV27
CDR3: CASSSNPGLEQETQYF
DNA: TGTGCCAGCAGTTCAAACCCGGGACTAGAACAAGAGACCCAGTACTTC

D: TRBD1
size: NA
J: TRBJ2-1
V: TRBV28
CDR3: CASSQQGAAVGLDEQFF
DNA: TGTGCCAGCAGTCAACAGGGGGCGGCGGTTGGACTCGATGAGCAGTTCTTC

D: TRBD1
size: NA
J: TRBJ2-1
V: TRBV27
CDR3: CASSPGTGGTEQFF
DNA: TGTGCCAGCAGTCCTGGGACAGGGGGGACTGAGCAGTTCTTC

D: NA
size: NA
J: TRBJ1-3
V: TRBV9
CDR3: CASSVSPFATELSSGNTIYF
DNA: TGTGCCAGCAGCGTAAGTCCTTTTGCCACAGAATTATCCTCTGGAAACACCATATATTTT